Below, one TCR beta chain is given with its context. CDR3 length equals 16 residues. V trimming: 8 bases; J trimming: 4 bases; junction bases outside the gene matches: 10. Germline assignment: CDR1 SEHNR and CDR2 FQNEAQ (reference sequence). Only in-frame clones appear in the TCRdb table, and some are missing; sequencing was by immunoSEQ multiplex PCR. The sample records 200,000 to 300,000 clones, around 92% being singletons. This sample stems from a study of blood T cell repertoires in COVID-19. Sequenced: peripheral blood. The V call is TRBV7-9, the J call TRBJ2-1; 11 positions match TRBD2. This clonotype was obtained from a person under 35 with COVID-19, enrolled during active disease. CDR3 protein: CASGGTSGDDYNEQFF. DNA of the CDR3: TGTGCCAGCGGAGGGACTAGCGGAGACGATTACAATGAGCAGTTCTTC.